This TCR beta chain comes out of a study of T cells after yellow fever vaccination. TCR cDNA was made by 5'RACE template switching, adding a universal primer site and UMIs. TCRdb analysed the 5' RACE reads with MiXCR anew, one entry per CDR3 protein. The sample contains some 150,000 distinct CDR3 sequences, roughly a tenth of which appear only once. Study-wide points: Reappearing after the booster were most of the clones from primary vaccination (around 95% CD4, 85% to 90% CD8). The presence of abundant clonotypes contaminating from the bulk population was possible in FACS-sorted repertoires.

Comment on this clonotype: Its antigen is as yet unknown. An end of the junction differs from the germline gene, which may be a read error.

The CDR3 covers 15 residues. The germline V gene encodes CDR1 SGHAT and CDR2 FQNNGV. The sequenced sample was CD8+ T cells sorted from PBMCs, obtained 45 days after the yellow fever booster vaccination. The V and J genes are TRBV11-2 and TRBJ2-3; TRBD2 matches at 8 bases. The receptor comes from a man aged 18 to 35 who received the YFV17D yellow fever vaccine. CDR3: CASSSLGGAGDTKYF. The CDR3 DNA is TGTGCCAGCAGCTCTCTCGGGGGGGCCGGAGATACGAAGTATTTT. Full variable domain (missing parts from reference TRBV11-2 and TRBJ2-3): EAGVAQSPRYKIIEKRQSVAFWCNPISGHATLYWYQQILGQGPKLLIQFQNNGVVDDSQLPKDRFSAERLKGVDSTLKIQPAKLEDSAVYLCASSSLGGAGDTKYFGPGTRLTVL.